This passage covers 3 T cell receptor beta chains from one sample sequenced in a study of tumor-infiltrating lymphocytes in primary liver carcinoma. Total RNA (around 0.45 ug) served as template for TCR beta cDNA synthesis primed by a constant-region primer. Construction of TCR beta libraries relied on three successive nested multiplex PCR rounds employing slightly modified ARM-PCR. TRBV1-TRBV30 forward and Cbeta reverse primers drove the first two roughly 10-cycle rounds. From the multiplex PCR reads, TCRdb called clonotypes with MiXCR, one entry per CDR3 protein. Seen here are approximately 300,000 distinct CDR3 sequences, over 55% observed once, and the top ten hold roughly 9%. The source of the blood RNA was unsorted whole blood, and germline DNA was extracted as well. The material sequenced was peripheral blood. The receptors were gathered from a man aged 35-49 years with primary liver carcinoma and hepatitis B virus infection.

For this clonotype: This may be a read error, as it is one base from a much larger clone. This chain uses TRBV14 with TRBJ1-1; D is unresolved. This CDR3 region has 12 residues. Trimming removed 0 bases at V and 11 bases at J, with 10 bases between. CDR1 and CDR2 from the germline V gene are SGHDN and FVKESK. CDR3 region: CASSQDLGVAFF. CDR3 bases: TGTGCCAGCAGCCAAGATCTCGGGGTGGCTTTCTTT.

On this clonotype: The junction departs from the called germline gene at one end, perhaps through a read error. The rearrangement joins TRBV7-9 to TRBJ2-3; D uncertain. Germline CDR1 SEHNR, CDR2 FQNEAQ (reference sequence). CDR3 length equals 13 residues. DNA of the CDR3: TGTGCTAGCAGGCCGCAACTTGAAGATACGCAGTATTTT. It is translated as CASRPQLEDTQYF.

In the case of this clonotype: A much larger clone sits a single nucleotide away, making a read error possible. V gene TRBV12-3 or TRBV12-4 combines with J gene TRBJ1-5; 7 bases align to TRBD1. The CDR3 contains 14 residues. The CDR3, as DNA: TGTGACAGCAGTCGACAGGGTCGCAATCAGCCCCAGCATTTT. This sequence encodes CDSSRQGRNQPQHF.